A single TCR beta chain is shown here with its context. This CDR3 spans 16 amino acids. Germline V gives CDR1 LGHNA, CDR2 YSLEER. This specimen comes from a study of T cells expressing NK-cell markers. One entry per CDR3 protein, without DNA, is what TCRdb gives after re-calling the 5' RACE reads. This specimen shows roughly 120,000 distinct CDR3 sequences; the ten leading clones hold 15% to 20%. The chain combines TRBV4-3 with TRBJ2-2; no DNA is available, so the TRBD1 call from TCRdb remains unchecked. The receptor was isolated from a woman aged 18-70 years in good health. Input material: blood T cells: a sorted CD56 or NKG2C T cell subset, CD4+ or CD8+ T cells, or bulk PBMC T cells (not recorded which). The CDR3 sequence: CASSQESGDRNGELFF.